Following are 30 T cell receptor beta chains from one sample sequenced in a study of blood T cell repertoires in COVID-19. Some clones are missing from TCRdb's copy, which holds only in-frame ones; the method was immunoSEQ multiplex PCR. Here the sample spans 70,000 or so clones, 70% to 90% being singletons. Sequenced: peripheral blood. The source of these receptors is a man in his 70s with active COVID-19.

This chain links TRBV5-1 with TRBJ2-1; 8 bases fit TRBD2. CDR1 SGHRS and CDR2 YFSETQ come from the germline V gene. This CDR3 is built from 14 residues. Losses at the gene ends were 4 bases for V and 5 bases for J; bases not matched to a gene: 5. CDR3 sequence (DNA): TGCGCCAGCAGCCCCGGGGGGGGGAACAATGAGCAGTTCTTC. It yields the protein CASSPGGGNNEQFF.

The chain employs TRBV7-9 and TRBJ2-2, with D possibly matching TRBD1 (6 bases). The germline V and J ends were trimmed by 5 bases and 6 bases, with 10 bases remaining between them. Germline values: CDR1 SEHNR, CDR2 FQNEAQ (reference sequence). This CDR3 has 13 amino acids. The CDR3 sequence: CASSPEGAGELFF. Here the CDR3 DNA reads TGTGCCAGCAGCCCCGAGGGGGCCGGGGAGCTGTTTTTT.

The rearrangement joins TRBV9 to TRBJ2-1, with D possibly being TRBD1 (6 bases). This CDR3 comprises 15 residues. V gave up 0 bases and J gave up 0 bases, with 7 bases separating them. Germline loops: CDR1 SGDLS, CDR2 YYNGEE. CDR3 in amino acids: CASSVGGGSYNEQFF. CDR3 in DNA: TGTGCCAGCAGCGTAGGAGGGGGCTCCTACAATGAGCAGTTCTTC.

V usage is TRBV14 and J usage is TRBJ2-1, with 9 positions matching TRBD2. V gave up 5 bases and J gave up 9 bases; unmatched junction bases: 17. Germline CDR1 and CDR2: SGHDN and FVKESK. The CDR3 contains 17 residues. DNA of the CDR3: TGTGCCAGCAGCGCCCTTTTTGGGGCGGGAGGGCTAGGTGAGCAGTTCTTC. Its protein product is CASSALFGAGGLGEQFF.

V usage is TRBV19 and J usage is TRBJ1-5; perhaps TRBD1 as D (5 bases). The CDR3 has 20 residues. Trimming stripped 6 bases from V and 0 bases from J, with 27 bases between. Germline CDR1 LNHDA, CDR2 SQIVND (reference sequence). CDR3 region: CASSIRSGQGRKNSNQPQHF. The DNA for the CDR3 is TGTGCCAGTAGCATCCGGAGTGGGCAGGGAAGGAAGAATAGCAATCAGCCCCAGCATTTT.

The chain joins TRBV18 to TRBJ2-5; D call uncertain. Trimming pared 0 bases from V and 5 bases from J, leaving 10 bases between. The CDR3 spans 14 residues. Germline V lookup: CDR1 KGHSH, CDR2 LQKENI. In nucleotides, the CDR3 is TGTGCCAGCTCACCACCCATCCGGTGGGAGACCCAGTACTTC. Its translation is CASSPPIRWETQYF. The whole variable domain, filled in from reference TRBV18 and TRBJ2-5, reads NAGVMQNPRHLVRRRGQEARLRCSPMKGHSHVYWYRQLPEEGLKFMVYLQKENIIDESGMPKERFSAEFPKEGPSILRIQQVVRGDSAAYFCASSPPIRWETQYFGPGTRLLVL.

CDR3 in amino acids: CASSVGEGSSGNTIYF. CDR3 nucleotide sequence: TGTGCCAGCAGCGTAGGGGAGGGAAGCTCTGGAAACACCATATATTTT. V usage is TRBV9 and J usage is TRBJ1-3; D unresolved. Germline-derived CDR1 and CDR2 are SGDLS and YYNGEE. V lost 0 bases and J 0 bases, leaving 10 bases between the germline ends. The CDR3 totals 16 residues. Based on the CDR3 plus reference TRBV9 and TRBJ1-3, the full variable domain is DSGVTQTPKHLITATGQRVTLRCSPRSGDLSVYWYQQSLDQGLQFLIQYYNGEERAKGNILERFSAQQFPDLHSELNLSSLELGDSALYFCASSVGEGSSGNTIYFGEGSWLTVV.

The V call is TRBV18, the J call TRBJ1-1, with D possibly matching TRBD1 (6 bases). The CDR3 length is 14 residues. Trimming left V 6 bases short and J 5 bases short, with 16 bases between. CDR1 KGHSH and CDR2 LQKENI come from the germline V gene. CDR3 protein: CASSQQGLRTEAFF. The CDR3 nucleotides are TGTGCCAGCTCCCAACAGGGCCTGAGGACTGAAGCTTTCTTT.

The chain recombines TRBV28 with TRBJ2-2; 7 nucleotides agree with TRBD1. CDR1 is MDHEN and CDR2 is SYDVKM in the germline V gene. This CDR3 comprises 15 residues. Trimming at V came to 7 bases and at J to 3 bases, leaving 8 bases not matched to a gene. CDR3 coding DNA: TGTGCCAGCATCCGTCCGGGACAGTACACCGGGGAGCTGTTTTTT. Its translation is CASIRPGQYTGELFF.

This clone was detected a few times. The CDR3: CATSDFGLLFF. In DNA form, the CDR3 reads TGTGCCACCAGTGATTTTGGCCTTCTGTTTTTT. The chain recombines TRBV24-1 with TRBJ2-2; D gene uncertain. Germline loops: CDR1 KGHDR, CDR2 SFDVKD. The CDR3 totals 11 residues. V gave up 1 base and J gave up 14 bases, with 7 bases separating them.

The J gene is TRBJ2-7, the V gene TRBV7-8; 8 nucleotides line up with TRBD2. CDR3 length: 15 amino acids. The junction had 9 bases not matched to a gene; V was cut back by 5 bases and J by 3 bases. Germline V gene data show CDR1 as SGHVS and CDR2 as FQNEAQ. Here the CDR3 DNA reads TGTGCCAGCAGCCCCCGGGGGGGCGTCAACTACGAGCAGTACTTC. Its translation is CASSPRGGVNYEQYF.

This clone was counted a few times. This rearrangement joins TRBV19 to TRBJ1-6; 12 bases agree with TRBD1. Germline CDR1 is LNHDA and CDR2 is SQIVND (reference sequence). This CDR3 spans 15 amino acids. The ends lost 9 bases at V and 9 bases at J; junction bases unmatched: 9. CDR3 in DNA: TGTGCCAGCCGAAGCCCGGGACAGGGGGCTTCACCCCTCCACTTT. Translated: CASRSPGQGASPLHF.

The V gene is TRBV10-3, the J gene TRBJ2-7; 11 nucleotides line up with TRBD2. Germline V gene sequence: CDR1 ENHRY, CDR2 SYGVKD. CDR3 length: 15 amino acids. V lost 7 bases to trimming and J lost 2 bases; unmatched junction nucleotides: 7. For the CDR3, the DNA is TGTGCCATCACCGGGGGACTAGCGGAAACCTACGAGCAGTACTTC. Protein sequence: CAITGGLAETYEQYF.

The chain joins TRBV14 to TRBJ2-5, with D perhaps matching TRBD2 (7 bases). V lost 4 bases and J 4 bases, leaving 16 bases between the germline ends. The CDR3 runs to 15 residues. Germline CDR1 SGHDN, CDR2 FVKESK. The CDR3 loop is CASSPGAGAGETQYF. The CDR3 region has the DNA TGTGCCAGCAGCCCCGGGGCGGGGGCAGGAGAGACCCAGTACTTC.

The chain is built from TRBV3-1 (or the pseudogene TRBV3-2) and TRBJ1-2; no clear D gene. Germline V lookup: CDR1 LGHDT, CDR2 YNNKEL (reference sequence). The CDR3 spans 14 residues. V was trimmed by 0 bases and J by 4 bases, leaving 9 bases between them. The chain's CDR3 is CASSQDSGGYGYTF. CDR3 nucleotide sequence: TGTGCCAGCAGCCAAGATTCGGGTGGCTATGGCTACACCTTC.

The chain couples TRBV7-9 to TRBJ1-1; no clear D. CDR1 and CDR2 (germline): SEHNR, FQNEAQ (reference sequence). The V and J ends lost 5 bases and 2 bases respectively, with 12 bases between them. The CDR3 sequence is 14 residues long. The CDR3 sequence is CASSPTQANTEAFF. The CDR3 coding sequence is TGTGCCAGCAGCCCCACCCAGGCCAACACTGAAGCTTTCTTT.

The rearrangement joins TRBV29-1 to TRBJ2-2; TRBD2 might be the D (5 bases). CDR3 size: 12 residues. The V gene lost 7 bases and the J gene lost 6 bases, with 12 bases spanning the gap. Germline V gene lookup returns CDR1 SQVTM and CDR2 ANQGSEA. CDR3 protein: CSAPLRAGELFF. CDR3 coding DNA: TGCAGCGCCCCTTTGAGGGCCGGGGAGCTGTTTTTT.

The V call is TRBV4-3, the J call TRBJ2-2; 8 nucleotides align to TRBD1. The trim removed 1 base at V and 2 bases at J, leaving 3 bases unmatched. The CDR3 length is 16 residues. CDR1 and CDR2 from the germline V gene are LGHNA and YSLEER. The CDR3 DNA reads TGCGCCAGCAGCCAAGGGACAGGGATCAACACCGGGGAGCTGTTTTTT. It yields the protein CASSQGTGINTGELFF.

This clone counts as medium-sized. The V gene is TRBV18, the J gene TRBJ1-3, with D perhaps matching TRBD1 (5 bases). Germline V CDR1 and CDR2: KGHSH, LQKENI. The CDR3 runs 17 residues. With 3 bases removed from V and 3 bases from J, the gap between germline ends came to 18 bases. CDR3 bases: TGTGCCAGCTCACCGACGGAGGGGCCTGTGGGTGGAAACACCATATATTTT. Encoded protein: CASSPTEGPVGGNTIYF.

The chain has TRBV5-1 and TRBJ2-3; TRBD1 matches at 8 bases. There are 15 residues in the CDR3. Germline V lookup: CDR1 SGHRS, CDR2 YFSETQ. With 0 bases clipped from V and 1 base from J, the junction kept 1 base outside the gene matches. The DNA for the CDR3 is TGCGCCAGCAGCTTGGTGGGACAGGGCACAGATACGCAGTATTTT. Its translation: CASSLVGQGTDTQYF.

V is TRBV11-3 and J is TRBJ2-5; the D is unclear. The V end lost 5 bases, the J end lost 2 bases, and 3 bases lay between the germline ends. Germline values: CDR1 SGHNT, CDR2 YENEEA. The CDR3 sequence is 11 residues long. In DNA, the CDR3 is TGTGCCAGCAGCCAGCAAGAGACCCAGTACTTC. Its translation: CASSQQETQYF.

Points on this clone: Other DNA sequences in this specimen translate into the identical CDR3. This sequence joins TRBV7-2 and TRBJ2-2; the D is unclear. This CDR3 contains 14 residues. The V gene lost 0 bases and the J gene lost 6 bases, with 8 bases spanning the gap. CDR1 and CDR2 from the germline V gene are SGHTA and FQGNSA. In nucleotides, the CDR3 is TGTGCCAGCAGCTTAGCCCCCCTAGCCGGGGAGCTGTTTTTT. Protein: CASSLAPLAGELFF.

The chain couples TRBV5-6 to TRBJ2-3, with D perhaps TRBD2 (6 bases). Trimming took 0 bases from V and 0 from J, leaving 8 bases between them. CDR3 length: 15 amino acids. From germline, CDR1 is SGHDT and CDR2 YYEEEE. CDR3 amino acids: CASSLGLGSTDTQYF. The CDR3 DNA follows: TGTGCCAGCAGCTTGGGACTAGGAAGCACAGATACGCAGTATTTT.

This clone turned up a few times. This rearrangement joins TRBV6-2 or TRBV6-3 to TRBJ1-2, with D possibly being TRBD1 (5 bases). Deletions cut 6 bases from V and 0 bases from J, with 20 bases between. This CDR3 region has 17 residues. The germline V gene has CDR1 MNHEY and CDR2 SVGEGT. CDR3 residues: CASSLYGALWANYGYTF. CDR3 bases: TGTGCCAGCAGCCTCTATGGGGCTTTATGGGCTAACTATGGCTACACCTTC.

This rearrangement joins TRBV3-1 (or the pseudogene TRBV3-2) to TRBJ1-6; TRBD1 aligns across 9 bases. Germline CDR1 is LGHDT and CDR2 is YNNKEL (reference sequence). This CDR3 has 12 amino acids. The J segment lost 14 bases and the V segment lost 4 bases, leaving 3 bases of the junction unmatched. In nucleotides, the CDR3 is TGTGCCAGCAGCCTGGACAGGGGTACCCTCCACTTT. This codes for CASSLDRGTLHF.

The rearrangement links TRBV30 to TRBJ1-5, with no clear D. The CDR3 extends over 13 amino acids. V was pared by 0 bases and J by 5 bases, with 8 bases between. Germline V CDR1 and CDR2: GTSNPN, SVGIG (reference sequence). CDR3: CAWSVAGDQPQHF. CDR3 in DNA: TGTGCCTGGAGTGTAGCCGGGGATCAGCCCCAGCATTTT.

This chain links TRBV4-1 with TRBJ2-1; 13 bases align to TRBD2. Germline V lookup: CDR1 MGHRA, CDR2 YSYEKL. The V gene end was trimmed by 4 bases and the J gene end by 3 bases; junction bases not matched to a gene: 3. The CDR3 extends over 16 amino acids. In DNA form, the CDR3 reads TGCGCCAGCAGCCCTTGGACTAGCGGGAGCTACAATGAGCAGTTCTTC. This encodes CASSPWTSGSYNEQFF.

The rearrangement uses TRBV9 and TRBJ2-3; TRBD2 is a possible D gene (6 bases). The germline V and J ends were trimmed by 0 bases and 5 bases, with 19 bases remaining between them. Per germline, CDR1 SGDLS and CDR2 YYNGEE. The CDR3 consists of 17 residues. The CDR3: CASSVVGSGSRVDTQYF. In DNA, the CDR3 is TGTGCCAGCAGCGTAGTTGGTAGCGGTTCACGGGTAGATACGCAGTATTTT.

The chain combines TRBV10-3 with TRBJ2-7; 7 nucleotides match TRBD2. Germline CDR1 ENHRY, CDR2 SYGVKD. CDR3 length: 17 residues. After removal of 0 bases from V and 0 bases from J, the junction contained 8 bases not matched to a gene. The CDR3 nucleotides are TGTGCCATCAGTGAGTCAAGTGGGAGGGGTGGCTCCTACGAGCAGTACTTC. It is translated as CAISESSGRGGSYEQYF.

The CDR3, as DNA: TGTGCCAGCAGCCCCCCCGAGTCGAACACCATATATTTT. This codes for CASSPPESNTIYF. The chain is built from TRBV7-9 and TRBJ1-3; D ambiguous. V dropped 5 bases and J dropped 7 bases, with 12 bases sitting between them. In germline, CDR1 is SEHNR, CDR2 FQNEAQ (reference sequence). This CDR3 spans 13 amino acids.